Listed below are T cell receptor beta chains from one sample, sequenced in a study of T cells in Graves' hyperthyroidism and ophthalmopathy. Using its own MiXCR run on the multiplex PCR reads, TCRdb lists one record per CDR3 protein. The data show around 540,000 distinct CDR3 sequences, with more than 45% seen just once and 6.5% to 9% held by the top ten. The sequenced sample was peripheral blood or thyroid tissue (not recorded which). These TCRs come from a woman in her late teens or twenties with Graves' hyperthyroidism. Each CDR3 is given with its conserved first and last residue. A D gene is named only where the DNA matches it firmly. Where a row states a size, it is once, few, many or the class of an expanded clone; other rows omit it.

J	D	V	length	size	CDR3	DNA
TRBJ1-2	NA	TRBV10-3	16	NA	CAISEAGPSTNYGYTF	TGTGCCATCAGTGAGGCCGGACCCTCTACGAACTATGGCTACACCTTC
TRBJ2-7	TRBD1	TRBV7-6	15	NA	CASSPTRDSSYEQYF	TGTGCCAGCAGCCCCACCCGGGACAGCTCCTACGAGCAGTACTTC
TRBJ1-1	TRBD1	TRBV5-1	14	NA	CASKDRGGNTEAFF	TGCGCCAGCAAAGACAGGGGGGGGAACACTGAAGCTTTCTTT
TRBJ2-2	NA	TRBV16	16	NA	CASSHRRRANTGELFF	TGTGCCAGCAGCCACCGAAGGAGGGCGAACACCGGGGAGCTGTTTTTT
TRBJ1-2	TRBD1	TRBV14	15	NA	CASSLRTGGVGGYTF	TGTGCCAGCAGCCTACGGACAGGGGGCGTTGGTGGCTACACCTTC
TRBJ2-7	TRBD1	TRBV7-8	16	few	CASSRIQGAIAYEQYF	TGTGCCAGCAGCCGAATACAGGGGGCGATTGCCTACGAGCAGTACTTC
TRBJ1-6	NA	TRBV27	17	NA	CAGSLDGHSSYNSPLHF	TGTGCCGGCAGTTTGGACGGACACAGCTCCTATAATTCACCCCTCCACTTT
TRBJ2-6	NA	TRBV13	15	NA	CASTESSAGANVLTF	TGTGCCAGCACCGAGAGCTCGGCTGGGGCCAACGTCCTGACTTTC
TRBJ2-5	TRBD2	TRBV7-2	15	NA	CASSATSGRAETQYF	TGTGCCAGCAGTGCGACTAGCGGGAGGGCAGAGACCCAGTACTTC
TRBJ1-1	NA	TRBV9	13	NA	CASSVFGNTEAFF	TGTGCCAGCAGCGTATTCGGGAACACTGAAGCTTTCTTT
TRBJ2-5	NA	TRBV20-1	14	NA	CSARDYATAETQYF	TGCAGTGCTAGAGATTATGCTACCGCGGAGACCCAGTACTTC
TRBJ2-5	NA	TRBV11-2	15	few	CASSLDPGKAETQYF	TGTGCCAGCAGCTTAGATCCAGGGAAGGCAGAGACCCAGTACTTC
TRBJ2-2	NA	TRBV7-2	15	NA	CASSLVGGRAGELFF	TGTGCCAGCAGCTTAGTGGGGGGCCGGGCCGGGGAGCTGTTTTTT
TRBJ2-5	NA	TRBV19	14	NA	CASSIGQGLETQYF	TGTGCCAGTAGTATCGGGCAGGGCCTGGAGACCCAGTACTTC
TRBJ1-2	NA	TRBV19	15	NA	CASTIRTAGLYGYTF	TGTGCCAGTACTATCCGGACAGCGGGCCTGTATGGCTACACCTTC
TRBJ1-5	NA	TRBV24-1	14	NA	CATSPGTRNQPQHF	TGTGCCACCAGCCCCGGGACTCGCAATCAGCCCCAGCATTTT
TRBJ2-6	TRBD1	TRBV7-9	17	many	CASSPGGFTGGANVLTF	TGTGCCAGCAGCCCAGGGGGTTTCACCGGCGGGGCCAACGTCCTGACTTTC
TRBJ2-7	TRBD2	TRBV5-1	13	few	CASTLAGSYEQYF	TGCGCCAGTACACTAGCGGGTTCCTACGAGCAGTACTTC
TRBJ2-6	TRBD1	TRBV15	18	once	CATSRDPGGVSGANVLTF	TGTGCCACCAGCAGAGATCCAGGGGGAGTCTCTGGGGCCAACGTCCTGACTTTC
TRBJ1-3	NA	TRBV14	16	few	CASSQDPADTGNTIYF	TGTGCCAGCAGCCAAGATCCCGCAGACACTGGAAACACCATATATTTT
TRBJ1-5	NA	TRBV20-1	12	NA	CSAAGRLETQHF	TGCAGTGCGGCGGGCAGGTTAGAGACCCAGCATTTT
TRBJ1-6	NA	TRBV12-3/TRBV12-4	14	many	CASSLRLQNSPLHF	TGTGCCAGCAGTTTACGACTGCAGAATTCACCCCTCCACTTT
TRBJ2-2	TRBD2	TRBV10-3	18	NA	CAISAASGRAKNTGELFF	TGTGCCATCAGTGCGGCTAGCGGGAGGGCAAAAAACACCGGGGAGCTGTTTTTT
TRBJ1-2	TRBD1	TRBV24-1	10	few	CTSGGYGYTF	TGTACCTCAGGGGGCTATGGCTACACCTTC
TRBJ1-3	TRBD1	TRBV9	14	few	CASSARTGGNTIYF	TGTGCCAGCAGCGCGAGGACAGGCGGAAACACCATATATTTT
TRBJ1-6	NA	TRBV7-2	16	NA	CASSLRVPRSNSPLHF	TGTGCCAGCAGCTTGCGGGTCCCGAGGAGTAATTCACCCCTCCACTTT
TRBJ2-7	TRBD2	TRBV29-1	14	NA	CSVGIAGLGYEQYF	TGCAGCGTTGGTATAGCGGGATTAGGCTACGAGCAGTACTTC
TRBJ1-4	NA	TRBV2	15	NA	CASSARDTLREKLFF	TGTGCCAGCAGCGCACGGGACACCCTTAGGGAAAAACTGTTTTTT
TRBJ2-6	NA	TRBV15	17	NA	CATSVGVGSAGANVLTF	TGTGCCACCAGCGTAGGGGTTGGGTCGGCTGGGGCCAACGTCCTGACTTTC
TRBJ2-7	TRBD1	TRBV20-1	15	NA	CSARPHRDRSYEQYF	TGCAGTGCTAGACCACACCGGGACAGATCCTACGAGCAGTACTTC
TRBJ2-5	NA	TRBV2	12	NA	CARKDSIETQYF	TGTGCTAGGAAGGATAGCATAGAGACCCAGTACTTC